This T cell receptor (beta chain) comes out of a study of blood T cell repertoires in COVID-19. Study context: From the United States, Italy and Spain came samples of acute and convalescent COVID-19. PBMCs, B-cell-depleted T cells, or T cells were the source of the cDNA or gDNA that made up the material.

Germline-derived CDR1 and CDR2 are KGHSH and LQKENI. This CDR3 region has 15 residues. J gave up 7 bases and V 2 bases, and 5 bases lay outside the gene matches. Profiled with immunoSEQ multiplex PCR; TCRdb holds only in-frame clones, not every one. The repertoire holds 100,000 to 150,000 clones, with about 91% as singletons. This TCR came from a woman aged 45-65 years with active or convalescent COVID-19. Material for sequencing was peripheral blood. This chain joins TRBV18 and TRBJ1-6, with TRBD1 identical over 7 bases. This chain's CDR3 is CASSPERGLNSPLHF. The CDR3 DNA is TGTGCCAGCTCACCAGAGAGGGGGCTCAATTCACCCCTCCACTTT.